The 30 T cell receptor beta chains below were found in one sample sequenced in a study of T cells in Graves' hyperthyroidism and ophthalmopathy. The source material, RNA transcripts, was used to amplify TCR beta CDR3 regions. During a first-round RT-PCR of the TCR CDR3, the HTBI primer set was used. TCRdb reprocessed the multiplex PCR reads via MiXCR and lists one record per CDR3 protein. The table records fewer than 550,000 distinct CDR3 sequences, about 15% of them present only once. The sequencing sample was made of blood. The receptors stem from a woman younger than 30 with Graves' hyperthyroidism.

This clonotype was picked up many times. This rearrangement joins TRBV27 to TRBJ2-3, with TRBD2 matching over 11 bases. Trimming removed 5 bases from V and 2 bases from J; junction bases left unmatched: 6. CDR1 MNHEY and CDR2 SMNVEV come from the germline V gene (reference sequence). This CDR3 has 16 amino acids. This CDR3 reads CASSTSGSGLTDTQYF. For the CDR3, the DNA is TGTGCCAGCAGTACTAGCGGGAGTGGGCTCACAGATACGCAGTATTTT.

This chain uses TRBV7-6 with TRBJ2-4; D might be TRBD2 (5 bases). Germline-derived CDR1 and CDR2 are SGHVS and FNYEAQ. Trimming removed 1 base from V and 9 bases from J, with 10 bases in between. This CDR3 region has 13 residues. The CDR3 nucleotides read TGTGCCAGCAGCTTAGTCGAAGAGGGCATTCAGTACTTC. Translated, it gives CASSLVEEGIQYF.

This clonotype has just a few counts. This rearrangement joins TRBV10-3 to TRBJ1-2; D remains unclear. The CDR3 consists of 15 residues. Germline V gene sequence: CDR1 ENHRY, CDR2 SYGVKD. V shed 7 bases and J shed 0 bases, with 15 bases lying between them. Here the CDR3 reads CAITTMETPNYGYTF. CDR3 sequence (DNA): TGTGCCATCACTACAATGGAGACACCTAACTATGGCTACACCTTC.

There are a few counts of this clonotype. CDR3 in DNA: TGTGCCAGCAGCGGTAGCGGGGGGGGGGTAACAGATACGCAGTATTTT. It codes for CASSGSGGGVTDTQYF. V usage is TRBV9 and J usage is TRBJ2-3; 11 bases map to TRBD2. This CDR3 has 16 amino acids. Trimming removed 3 bases from V and 3 bases from J; junction bases left unmatched: 6. CDR1 and CDR2 (germline): SGDLS, YYNGEE.

This clonotype appeared many times. This chain links TRBV11-2 with TRBJ2-3; the D is unclear. V lost 5 bases and J lost 6, with 9 bases in between. The germline V gene encodes CDR1 SGHAT and CDR2 FQNNGV. This CDR3 has 12 residues. CDR3 sequence (DNA): TGTGCCAGCAGCCCAACAGCCGATACGCAGTATTTT. This translates into CASSPTADTQYF.

Many counts were recorded for this clonotype. This chain uses TRBV6-1 with TRBJ2-1, with 7 bases identical to TRBD1. This CDR3 region has 16 residues. The junction had 6 bases not matched to a gene; V was cut back by 4 bases and J by 0 bases. Looked up from germline, CDR1 is MNHNS and CDR2 is SASEGT. The CDR3 coding sequence is TGTGCCAGCAGTGCTAACAGGGGAAGCTCCTACAATGAGCAGTTCTTC. This translates into CASSANRGSSYNEQFF.

The chain combines TRBV20-1 with TRBJ1-2, with 7 nucleotides matching TRBD1. Trimming cost V 6 bases and J 5 bases; bases outside gene matches: 6. This CDR3 comprises 12 residues. Germline CDR1 and CDR2: DFQATT and SNEGSKA (reference sequence). The CDR3 region is CSASRQGYGYTF. DNA for the CDR3: TGCAGTGCCAGCAGACAGGGTTATGGCTACACCTTC.

This clonotype was found a few times. V gene TRBV7-9 combines with J gene TRBJ2-7, with D uncertain. Germline V gene sequence: CDR1 SEHNR, CDR2 FQNEAQ (reference sequence). V was shortened by 5 bases and J by 5 bases, with 25 bases between the two germline ends. CDR3 length: 17 amino acids. Here the CDR3 reads CASSPRTPGGFGNEQYF. Written as DNA, the CDR3 is TGTGCCAGCAGCCCACGAACCCCAGGCGGATTCGGCAACGAGCAGTACTTC.

The V call is TRBV7-2, the J call TRBJ2-5; 8 nucleotides match TRBD1. The CDR3 is made up of 14 amino acids. Germline assignment: CDR1 SGHTA and CDR2 FQGNSA. Losses at the gene ends were 5 bases for V and 4 bases for J; bases not matched to a gene: 6. CDR3 nucleotide sequence: TGTGCCAGCAGCCGGACAGGGTCTGGAGAGACCCAGTACTTC. Translated: CASSRTGSGETQYF.

This clonotype was seen a few times. The rearrangement uses TRBV27 and TRBJ2-1, with no clear D. Germline CDR1 is MNHEY and CDR2 is SMNVEV (reference sequence). The V gene lost 1 base and the J gene lost 0 bases, with 13 bases spanning the gap. CDR3 length: 17 residues. The CDR3 is CASSLFSVKSSYNEQFF. CDR3 coding DNA: TGTGCCAGCAGTTTATTTTCAGTCAAAAGCTCCTACAATGAGCAGTTCTTC.

The chain joins TRBV3-1 to TRBJ2-4, with D perhaps TRBD2 (5 bases). The length of the CDR3 is 15 residues. Trimming cost V 1 base and J 2 bases, with 9 bases left between them. Germline CDR1 and CDR2: LGHDT and YNNKEL (reference sequence). CDR3 amino acids: CASSQGGVTKNIQYF. The CDR3 nucleotides are TGTGCCAGCAGCCAAGGGGGAGTAACCAAAAACATTCAGTACTTC. The complete variable domain, with remaining parts taken from reference TRBV3-1 and TRBJ2-4, reads DTAVSQTPKYLVTQMGNDKSIKCEQNLGHDTMYWYKQDSKKFLKIMFSYNNKELIINETVPNRFSPKSPDKAHLNLHINSLELGDSAVYFCASSQGGVTKNIQYFGAGTRLSVL.

The J gene is TRBJ1-6, the V gene TRBV12-3 or TRBV12-4, with 7 bases aligning to TRBD1. With V trimmed by 5 bases and J by 6 bases, 10 bases remained unmatched. The CDR3 has 16 residues. The CDR3, as DNA: TGTGCCAGCAGTGTAGAGGGGGCTCTTTCTAATTCACCCCTCCACTTT. Its translation is CASSVEGALSNSPLHF.

This rearrangement joins TRBV20-1 to TRBJ2-1, with 7 bases identical to TRBD1. Per the germline V gene, CDR1 is DFQATT and CDR2 is SNEGSKA (reference sequence). CDR3 length: 13 amino acids. Trimming took 3 bases from V and 4 from J; bases not matched to a gene: 3. In DNA, the CDR3 is TGCAGTGCTAGGGGGGACAGTTACAATGAGCAGTTCTTC. Amino acid sequence: CSARGDSYNEQFF.

This clonotype was detected ten times or more. The genes are TRBV2 and TRBJ1-1; no firm D call. Trimming removed 2 bases from V and 1 base from J, with 8 bases in between. The CDR3 runs to 14 residues. Germline CDR1 is SNHLY and CDR2 is FYNNEI. CDR3 region: CASSEKQKNTEAFF. The CDR3, as DNA: TGTGCCAGCAGTGAAAAGCAGAAGAACACTGAAGCTTTCTTT.

The table lists this clonotype with many counts. The chain employs TRBV7-9 and TRBJ2-3, with 12 nucleotides matching TRBD2. Germline loops: CDR1 SEHNR, CDR2 FQNEAQ (reference sequence). Trimming took 6 bases from V and 2 from J; bases not matched to a gene: 3. The CDR3 sequence is 15 residues long. CDR3 DNA sequence: TGTGCCAGCAGACGGACTAGCGGGACCACAGATACGCAGTATTTT. Its translation: CASRRTSGTTDTQYF.

This chain links TRBV3-1 with TRBJ2-7, with D maybe TRBD2 (5 bases). From germline, CDR1 is LGHDT and CDR2 YNNKEL (reference sequence). The CDR3 extends over 15 amino acids. Trimming removed 2 bases from V and 0 bases from J, with 11 bases in between. The CDR3 reads CASSQYLGSSYEQYF. The CDR3 nucleotides read TGTGCCAGCAGCCAATATCTGGGGAGCTCCTACGAGCAGTACTTC.

This clonotype was detected ten times or more. The chain is built from TRBV5-1 and TRBJ2-1; the D call may be TRBD1 or TRBD2 (5 bases each). This CDR3 contains 16 residues. Germline CDR1 reads SGHRS; CDR2 reads YFSETQ. Trimming shortened V by 2 bases and J by 0 bases, and 12 bases separated the two germline ends. Written as DNA, the CDR3 is TGCGCCAGCAGCTTCCAGGGACGCAGCTCCTACAATGAGCAGTTCTTC. It yields the protein CASSFQGRSSYNEQFF. The full variable domain, in which reference TRBV5-1 and TRBJ2-1 provide the parts outside the CDR3, is KAGVTQTPRYLIKTRGQQVTLSCSPISGHRSVSWYQQTPGQGLQFLFEYFSETQRNKGNFPGRFSGRQFSNSRSEMNVSTLELGDSALYLCASSFQGRSSYNEQFFGPGTRLTVL.

In this sample, this clonotype turned up many times. This chain joins TRBV5-5 and TRBJ1-2; D is unclear. V shed 1 base and J shed 3 bases, with 7 bases lying between them. The V gene's germline CDR1 is SGHKS and CDR2 YYEKEE (reference sequence). The CDR3 has 13 residues. In nucleotides, the CDR3 is TGTGCCAGCAGCTTGTATTCTTACTATGGCTACACCTTC. This translates into CASSLYSYYGYTF.

This clonotype came up many times. The chain combines TRBV29-1 with TRBJ2-5; 10 nucleotides match TRBD1. Germline CDR1 reads SQVTM; CDR2 reads ANQGSEA. This CDR3 region has 13 residues. The V segment lost 7 bases and the J segment 5 bases; nucleotides outside the gene matches: 7. The CDR3 reads CSAGTGESETQYF. Here the CDR3 DNA reads TGCAGCGCCGGGACAGGGGAGTCGGAGACCCAGTACTTC.

At least ten counts were recorded for this clonotype. The V gene is TRBV2, the J gene TRBJ2-5, with TRBD2 identical over 16 bases. With V trimmed by 6 bases and J by 2 bases, 3 bases remained unmatched. CDR1 SNHLY and CDR2 FYNNEI come from the germline V gene. The CDR3 runs 16 residues. The CDR3 sequence: CASRGLAGGKQETQYF. DNA of the CDR3: TGTGCCAGCAGGGGACTAGCGGGAGGGAAACAAGAGACCCAGTACTTC.

This clonotype was seen only a few times. This sequence joins TRBV9 and TRBJ1-2; 9 positions agree with TRBD1. The CDR3 has 15 residues. Germline trimming cut 6 bases from V and 8 bases from J; bases unmatched to any gene: 14. The germline V gene has CDR1 SGDLS and CDR2 YYNGEE. CDR3 in DNA: TGTGCCAGCACCCGTCAACTAACAGGGGGCCTGGGCTACACCTTC. It translates to CASTRQLTGGLGYTF.

The rearrangement uses TRBV6-1 and TRBJ2-7; 8 nucleotides agree with TRBD2. CDR1 is MNHNS and CDR2 is SASEGT in the germline V gene. J lost 6 bases, V lost 3 bases, and 7 bases had no gene match. This CDR3 spans 14 amino acids. The CDR3 coding sequence is TGTGCCAGCAGTGAGGGACTAGTGGGCTCCGAGCAGTACTTC. This codes for CASSEGLVGSEQYF.

This clonotype was recorded a few times. This chain connects TRBV6-1 to TRBJ1-4, with 7 bases identical to TRBD1. Germline lookup yields CDR1 MNHNS and CDR2 SASEGT. V lost 8 bases and J lost 8; bases outside the gene matches: 11. The CDR3 is 14 amino acids. This CDR3 reads CASALLTGVEKLFF. The CDR3 DNA sequence: TGTGCCAGCGCCCTTCTAACAGGGGTGGAAAAACTGTTTTTT.

The rearrangement uses TRBV6-2 or TRBV6-3 and TRBJ2-1; 7 bases align to TRBD2. Germline V gene data show CDR1 as MNHEY and CDR2 as SVGEGT. V was pared by 4 bases and J by 7 bases, with 19 bases of the junction left unmatched. The length of the CDR3 is 18 residues. The DNA of the CDR3 is TGTGCCAGCAGTTCACGGAATTTGGCTGGCGGGAGCCCAAATGAGCAGTTCTTC. This encodes CASSSRNLAGGSPNEQFF.

The sample holds many counts of this clonotype. The V call is TRBV10-3, the J call TRBJ1-1, with a possible D match to TRBD1 (6 bases). Germline lookup yields CDR1 ENHRY and CDR2 SYGVKD. Trimming took off 6 bases at V and 5 bases at J, with 7 bases between the two ends. The CDR3 runs to 11 residues. The CDR3 DNA reads as TGTGCCATCAGCCAGGGGACTGAAGCTTTCTTT. Protein sequence: CAISQGTEAFF.

The chain carries TRBV6-1 and TRBJ2-7; tentatively, D is TRBD1 or TRBD2 (6 bases each). Looked up from germline, CDR1 is MNHNS and CDR2 is SASEGT. This CDR3 region has 16 residues. V was trimmed by 6 bases and J by 0 bases, leaving 18 bases between them. The CDR3 sequence: CASSSDSKGGSYEQYF. As DNA, the CDR3 is TGTGCCAGCAGCTCCGACTCAAAGGGGGGCTCCTACGAGCAGTACTTC.

The sample holds many counts of this clonotype. The chain links TRBV7-2 to TRBJ2-1, with D unresolved. The CDR3 contains 16 residues. Germline V CDR1 and CDR2: SGHTA, FQGNSA. V gave up 1 base and J gave up 2 bases, with 12 bases separating them. The CDR3 spells CASSLDLGGTYNEQFF. CDR3 bases: TGTGCCAGCAGCTTAGATCTCGGTGGCACCTACAATGAGCAGTTCTTC.

This clonotype has more than one count but fewer than ten. The V and J genes are TRBV20-1 and TRBJ2-1; D possibly corresponds to TRBD2 (6 bases). The length of the CDR3 is 13 residues. Germline CDR1 reads DFQATT; CDR2 reads SNEGSKA (reference sequence). The CDR3: CRTMASEDNEQFF. The DNA for the CDR3 is TGCCGGACTATGGCTAGCGAGGACAATGAGCAGTTCTTC.

J is TRBJ2-3 and V is TRBV4-1; 9 nucleotides align to TRBD1. Per germline, CDR1 MGHRA and CDR2 YSYEKL. CDR3 size: 15 residues. With V trimmed by 3 bases and J by 4 bases, 5 bases remained unmatched. The CDR3 nucleotides read TGCGCCAGCAGCCATGGGGACAGGGATTCAGATACGCAGTATTTT. It yields the protein CASSHGDRDSDTQYF.

This clonotype has ten or more counts. The V gene is TRBV2, the J gene TRBJ1-6; D not resolved. The CDR3 has 14 residues. Germline CDR1 and CDR2: SNHLY and FYNNEI. Deletions cut 4 bases from V and 10 bases from J, with 14 bases between. CDR3: CASSGTKEVSPLHF. The CDR3 region has the DNA TGTGCCAGCAGTGGGACCAAAGAGGTATCACCCCTCCACTTT.